This T cell receptor beta chain emerged from a study of identifying expanded T cells in peripheral blood. Worth noting for this clone: Antigen: not known.

Study-wide results and limits: About 1.2 clones differed between technical replicates, versus about 15 and 19 over time. Clone count variance between roughly 2-week samples rose with total template count.

V lost 4 bases to trimming and J lost 0 bases; unmatched junction nucleotides: 6. CDR1 is SGHRS and CDR2 is YFSETQ in the germline V gene. The CDR3 has 16 amino acids. Some clones are missing from TCRdb's copy, which holds only in-frame ones; the method was immunoSEQ multiplex PCR. Of about 100,000 clones in the sample, 88% were seen once. During the collection period, no donor immune events like infections were recorded. The sequenced sample was blood. The TCR comes from a person between 18 and 75 years old in good health. V gene TRBV5-1 combines with J gene TRBJ2-2; 7 positions match TRBD1. Here the CDR3 reads CASSVDGTANTGELFF. CDR3 coding DNA: TGCGCCAGCAGCGTGGACGGGACAGCGAACACCGGGGAGCTGTTTTTT.